Shown below are 26 T cell receptor beta chains from a single sample sequenced in a study of blood T cell repertoires in COVID-19. Sequenced by immunoSEQ multiplex PCR; TCRdb stores in-frame clones only, minus some. The data show 50,000 to 65,000 clones, 65% to 90% seen once. Sequenced: peripheral blood. All receptors derive from a man aged 45 to 65 with active COVID-19.

Only one count was recorded for this clone. The chain employs TRBV6-5 and TRBJ1-5; D is perhaps TRBD1 (6 bases). V lost 0 bases and J lost 6, with 9 bases in between. The CDR3 is made up of 14 amino acids. CDR1 MNHEY and CDR2 SVGAGI come from the germline V gene. DNA for the CDR3: TGTGCCAGCAGTTACTCAGGGGGGGGTCAGCCCCAGCATTTT. It encodes CASSYSGGGQPQHF.

V is TRBV18 and J is TRBJ2-3; D is possibly TRBD1 (6 bases). Trimming removed 6 bases at V and 6 bases at J, with 19 bases between. The CDR3 contains 15 residues. CDR1 and CDR2 (germline): KGHSH, LQKENI. The CDR3 sequence is CASSLATGTSDTQYF. The CDR3 region has the DNA TGTGCCAGCTCGCTCGCGACCGGGACATCGGATACGCAGTATTTT.

The gene calls are TRBV3-1 (or the pseudogene TRBV3-2) and TRBJ1-2, with 7 bases identical to TRBD1. The CDR3 runs 15 residues. J was trimmed by 6 bases and V by 0 bases; bases with no gene match: 7. Germline V lookup: CDR1 LGHDT, CDR2 YNNKEL (reference sequence). The CDR3 protein is CASSQDLKGANGYTF. CDR3 bases: TGTGCCAGCAGCCAAGATCTTAAGGGGGCGAATGGCTACACCTTC.

The genes are TRBV7-3 and TRBJ1-2; possibly TRBD1 for D (5 bases). The germline V gene has CDR1 SGHTA and CDR2 FQGTGA. The CDR3 loop spans 14 amino acids. Trimming left V 0 bases short and J 6 bases short, with 11 bases between. The CDR3 DNA follows: TGTGCCAGCAGCTTAACGGTGTCAGGGAATGGCTACACCTTC. Its translation: CASSLTVSGNGYTF.

This clone was seen only a few times. This chain links TRBV7-4 with TRBJ1-5; 9 positions agree with TRBD1. Germline V lookup: CDR1 SGHVT, CDR2 SQSDAQ. V shed 0 bases, J shed 7 bases, and the junction held 7 bases outside the gene matches. This CDR3 has 16 residues. The CDR3 DNA is TGTGCCAGCAGCTTAGCCCAGGGACAGGGAGGACAGCCCCAGCATTTT. Its translation is CASSLAQGQGGQPQHF.

This clone was counted only a few times. The V gene is TRBV7-9, the J gene TRBJ2-1; TRBD2 agrees at 8 bases. The trim removed 4 bases at V and 9 bases at J, leaving 20 bases unmatched. The germline V gene has CDR1 SEHNR and CDR2 FQNEAQ (reference sequence). The CDR3 has 18 amino acids. CDR3 coding DNA: TGTGCCAGCAGCTCCGGTCGGTTCTTTGCGGGGGGCCAGGCTGAGCAGTTCTTC. It is translated as CASSSGRFFAGGQAEQFF.

The chain uses TRBV30 and TRBJ2-5, with TRBD2 identical over 9 bases. Germline loops: CDR1 GTSNPN, CDR2 SVGIG (reference sequence). The CDR3 covers 14 residues. Unmatched junction bases numbered 3, after V lost 0 bases and J lost 4 bases. The CDR3 loop reads CAWSVAGGRETQYF. The DNA for the CDR3 is TGTGCCTGGAGTGTCGCGGGAGGGCGAGAGACCCAGTACTTC.

The chain combines TRBV27 with TRBJ2-7; the match to TRBD2 covers 14 bases. CDR3 length: 15 residues. The V segment lost 5 bases and the J segment 2 bases; nucleotides outside the gene matches: 2. The germline gives CDR1 MNHEY, CDR2 SMNVEV (reference sequence). The CDR3 sequence: CASSEGLAGAYEQYF. Written as DNA, the CDR3 is TGTGCCAGCAGTGAGGGACTAGCGGGAGCCTACGAGCAGTACTTC.

This clone was counted only a few times. This chain links TRBV4-1 with TRBJ2-1; TRBD1 aligns across 7 bases. V was pared by 1 base and J by 6 bases, with 9 bases of the junction left unmatched. The CDR3 is 16 residues long. Germline CDR1 reads MGHRA; CDR2 reads YSYEKL. CDR3: CASSQGGGQLRNEQFF. The CDR3 nucleotides are TGCGCCAGCAGCCAAGGAGGGGGACAGCTCCGCAATGAGCAGTTCTTC.

This chain joins TRBV7-8 and TRBJ1-4; 7 nucleotides line up with TRBD1. Germline V lookup: CDR1 SGHVS, CDR2 FQNEAQ. V was clipped by 6 bases and J by 4 bases; unmatched bases: 11. This CDR3 contains 16 residues. The CDR3, as DNA: TGTGCCAGCAGTCATCACCGGGGACAGCTTAATGAAAAACTGTTTTTT. It translates to CASSHHRGQLNEKLFF.

The V gene is TRBV6-1, the J gene TRBJ1-6; 7 bases fit TRBD1. Per germline, CDR1 MNHNS and CDR2 SASEGT. V lost 0 bases and J lost 15; bases outside the gene matches: 11. The CDR3 has 15 residues. The CDR3 loop reads CASSEALEGADHLHF. For the CDR3, the DNA is TGTGCCAGCAGTGAAGCCCTCGAGGGGGCTGACCACCTCCACTTT.

The chain combines TRBV5-1 with TRBJ2-2, with TRBD1 as a possible D gene (6 bases). Trimming left V 0 bases short and J 4 bases short, with 16 bases between. The germline V gene encodes CDR1 SGHRS and CDR2 YFSETQ. The CDR3 spans 17 residues. The CDR3 sequence: CASSLAVAGDFTGELFF. The CDR3 DNA sequence: TGCGCCAGCAGCTTGGCCGTTGCAGGGGATTTCACCGGGGAGCTGTTTTTT.

The rearrangement joins TRBV6-5 to TRBJ2-5; perhaps TRBD1 as D (5 bases). V was shortened by 0 bases and J by 4 bases, with 15 bases between the two germline ends. The CDR3 has 16 residues. The germline CDR1 and CDR2 sequences are MNHEY and SVGAGI. CDR3 sequence: CASSYSGQVRGETQYF. The CDR3 nucleotides are TGTGCCAGCAGTTACTCCGGGCAGGTAAGGGGAGAGACCCAGTACTTC.

CDR3: CASSYSYVRIGELFF. For the CDR3, the DNA is TGTGCCAGCAGTTACTCGTACGTCAGGATTGGGGAGCTGTTTTTT. V usage is TRBV6-5 and J usage is TRBJ2-2; D not certain. Germline V CDR1 and CDR2: MNHEY, SVGAGI. The CDR3 extends over 15 amino acids. The V and J ends lost 0 bases and 8 bases respectively, with 13 bases between them.

The chain combines TRBV30 with TRBJ2-1, with 8 bases identical to TRBD2. The ends lost 0 bases at V and 6 bases at J; junction bases unmatched: 13. The CDR3 covers 17 residues. Germline CDR1 reads GTSNPN; CDR2 reads SVGIG (reference sequence). The CDR3 protein is CAWSVPGGAGEVNEQFF. The DNA of the CDR3 is TGTGCCTGGAGTGTACCCGGGGGGGCGGGAGAGGTCAATGAGCAGTTCTTC.

This clone appeared a single time. This rearrangement joins TRBV6-5 to TRBJ2-5; a weak D match, TRBD1 (5 bases). V was pared by 10 bases and J by 5 bases, with 11 bases between. Germline CDR1 MNHEY, CDR2 SVGAGI. This CDR3 contains 11 residues. The CDR3 DNA reads TGTGCCACCCGGAAGGGGGAGACCCAGTACTTC. This sequence encodes CATRKGETQYF.

This chain links TRBV29-1 with TRBJ1-1; D is undetermined. CDR3 length: 12 amino acids. Trimming pared 5 bases from V and 1 base from J, leaving 8 bases between. Germline lookup yields CDR1 SQVTM and CDR2 ANQGSEA. The chain's CDR3 is CSVIESNTEAFF. The CDR3 DNA reads TGCAGCGTTATAGAGTCGAACACTGAAGCTTTCTTT. The full variable domain, with the rest looked up from reference TRBV29-1 and TRBJ1-1, is SAVISQKPSRDICQRGTSLTIQCQVDSQVTMMFWYRQQPGQSLTLIATANQGSEATYESGFVIDKFPISRPNLTFSTLTVSNMSPEDSSIYLCSVIESNTEAFFGQGTRLTVV.

The chain couples TRBV6-2 or TRBV6-3 to TRBJ2-5; tentative D call: TRBD2 (5 bases). V was cut by 2 bases and J by 0 bases, with 19 bases left in between. Germline V gene data show CDR1 as MNHEY and CDR2 as SVGEGT. There are 18 residues in the CDR3. The CDR3: CASSYTPGERQHQETQYF. The CDR3 DNA follows: TGTGCCAGCAGTTACACCCCTGGGGAGCGGCAGCACCAAGAGACCCAGTACTTC.

V usage is TRBV2 and J usage is TRBJ1-5; possibly TRBD1 for D (5 bases). Germline V lookup: CDR1 SNHLY, CDR2 FYNNEI. The CDR3 length is 14 residues. V was clipped by 7 bases and J by 3 bases, with 13 bases between them. As DNA, the CDR3 is TGTGCCAGCATGAGACAGAGAATCAATCAGCCCCAGCATTTT. As protein: CASMRQRINQPQHF.

The genes are TRBV7-6 and TRBJ2-1; 11 nucleotides align to TRBD2. CDR1 is SGHVS and CDR2 is FNYEAQ in the germline V gene. Unmatched junction bases numbered 8, after V lost 5 bases and J lost 8 bases. The CDR3 consists of 15 residues. CDR3 loop: CASSVLAGGTHEQFF. The CDR3 DNA follows: TGTGCCAGCAGCGTATTAGCGGGAGGGACCCATGAGCAGTTCTTC.

CDR3 region: CASGSGALAGVSDTQYF. CDR3 sequence (DNA): TGTGCTAGTGGTTCGGGAGCACTAGCGGGAGTGTCAGATACGCAGTATTTT. The rearrangement uses TRBV12-5 and TRBJ2-3; TRBD2 matches at 11 bases. The ends lost 4 bases at V and 4 bases at J; junction bases unmatched: 10. Germline CDR1 LGHNT, CDR2 FRNRAP. CDR3 size: 17 residues. The whole variable domain, filled in from reference TRBV12-5 and TRBJ2-3, reads DARVTQTPRHKVTEMGQEVTMRCQPILGHNTVFWYRQTMMQGLELLAYFRNRAPLDDSGMPKDRFSAEMPDATLATLKIQPSEPRDSAVYFCASGSGALAGVSDTQYFGPGTRLTVL.

This clone was observed a few times. V gene TRBV6-5 combines with J gene TRBJ1-5; D remains ambiguous. Trimming shortened V by 6 bases and J by 7 bases, and 13 bases separated the two germline ends. Germline CDR1 MNHEY, CDR2 SVGAGI. This CDR3 region has 13 residues. In DNA, the CDR3 is TGTGCCAGCAGAGGAGGAGGTGGACAGCCCCAGCATTTT. Protein product: CASRGGGGQPQHF.

This sequence joins TRBV11-3 and TRBJ2-5; D remains ambiguous. V lost 1 base to trimming and J lost 5 bases, with 14 bases between them. CDR3 size: 15 residues. Germline V gene sequence: CDR1 SGHNT, CDR2 YENEEA. As DNA, the CDR3 is TGTGCCAGCAGCTTAGGAGGCACCTCTAGGGAGACCCAGTACTTC. It is translated as CASSLGGTSRETQYF. The full variable domain, rest sourced from reference TRBV11-3 and TRBJ2-5, is EAGVVQSPRYKIIEKKQPVAFWCNPISGHNTLYWYLQNLGQGPELLIRYENEEAVDDSQLPKDRFSAERLKGVDSTLKIQPAELGDSAVYLCASSLGGTSRETQYFGPGTRLLVL.

This chain joins TRBV30 and TRBJ2-7; D is perhaps TRBD2 (5 bases). The length of the CDR3 is 14 residues. The germline V gene encodes CDR1 GTSNPN and CDR2 SVGIG (reference sequence). V lost 3 bases and J 6 bases, leaving 18 bases between the germline ends. This CDR3 reads CAWREYSGFTEQYF. CDR3 nucleotide sequence: TGTGCCTGGAGGGAGTATTCGGGGTTCACCGAGCAGTACTTC. Combining the CDR3 with reference TRBV30 and TRBJ2-7 gives the whole variable domain SQTIHQWPATLVQPVGSPLSLECTVEGTSNPNLYWYRQAAGRGLQLLFYSVGIGQISSEVPQNLSASRPQDRQFILSSKKLLLSDSGFYLCAWREYSGFTEQYFGPGTRLTVT.

This sequence joins TRBV5-1 and TRBJ2-2; 8 bases line up with TRBD2. The V segment lost 0 bases and the J segment 3 bases; nucleotides outside the gene matches: 4. The CDR3 is 16 amino acids. Germline lookup yields CDR1 SGHRS and CDR2 YFSETQ. CDR3 DNA: TGCGCCAGCAGCTTGGCCCCGGGGGGGGACACCGGGGAGCTGTTTTTT. Protein: CASSLAPGGDTGELFF.

The chain employs TRBV10-3 and TRBJ2-3; D not certain. The germline V gene has CDR1 ENHRY and CDR2 SYGVKD. Deletions cut 10 bases from V and 3 bases from J, with 8 bases between. The CDR3 has 11 amino acids. The chain's CDR3 is CATSLTDTQYF. For the CDR3, the DNA is TGTGCCACCTCCCTAACAGATACGCAGTATTTT.